Shown below are 30 T cell receptor beta chains from a single sample sequenced in a study of Graves' ophthalmopathy and Graves' hyperthyroidism. Using RNA transcripts, the TCR beta CDR3 regions were amplified. The first-round RT-PCR employed HTBI primers together with the Qiagen OneStep RT-PCR kit. A multiplex PCR was then performed as the second round. From the multiplex PCR reads, TCRdb called clonotypes with MiXCR, one entry per CDR3 protein. The repertoire holds hundreds of thousands of distinct CDR3 sequences, around 20% seen once, with around 3.2% in the top ten. Sequencing was done on a sample of peripheral blood. Every receptor here comes from a woman aged 18-29 years with stable Graves' hyperthyroidism.

This clonotype was recorded only once. The CDR3 coding sequence is TGTGCCAGCAGTGTCAACCCCGGGACAGGGTACATAGTCGGCCAGCCCCAGCATTTT. Its translation: CASSVNPGTGYIVGQPQHF. This sequence joins TRBV6-1 and TRBJ1-5, with 9 positions matching TRBD1. This CDR3 has 19 residues. Trimming took 4 bases from V and 7 from J; bases not matched to a gene: 20. From germline, CDR1 is MNHNS and CDR2 SASEGT.

This clonotype was found many times. The V call is TRBV6-5, the J call TRBJ1-2, with 7 bases matching TRBD1. Germline V CDR1 and CDR2: MNHEY, SVGAGI. This CDR3 has 15 residues. The V gene end was trimmed by 2 bases and the J gene end by 6 bases; junction bases not matched to a gene: 9. The CDR3 region has the DNA TGTGCCAGCAGTTACGGTCTGCAGGGGGGGGATGGCTACACCTTC. As protein: CASSYGLQGGDGYTF.

This clonotype was observed a handful of times. The chain uses TRBV30 and TRBJ2-4, with unresolved D. The CDR3 has 18 amino acids. V shed 0 bases and J shed 0 bases, with 18 bases lying between them. The V gene's germline CDR1 is GTSNPN and CDR2 SVGIG (reference sequence). In DNA form, the CDR3 reads TGTGCCTGGAGTGTAGGTTCTTGGAAGAGACTAGCCAAAAACATTCAGTACTTC. Translating gives CAWSVGSWKRLAKNIQYF.

Points on this clonotype: Possible read error: a much larger clone is one base away. The chain employs TRBV2 and TRBJ2-5; possibly TRBD2 for D (6 bases). The CDR3 loop spans 13 amino acids. Germline V CDR1 and CDR2: SNHLY, FYNNEI. The CDR3 DNA follows: TGTGCCAGCAACTCCGGGACTCAAGAGACCAAGTACTTC. Protein: CASNSGTQETKYF.

The J gene is TRBJ1-1, the V gene TRBV4-2; TRBD1 is a possible D gene (6 bases). The CDR3 spans 15 residues. Trimming cost V 1 base and J 3 bases, with 12 bases left between them. Germline values: CDR1 LGHNA, CDR2 YNFKEQ. The CDR3 region has the DNA TGTGCCAGCAGCCAAGGTGGGGGCAGGGACACTGAAGCTTTCTTT. It is translated as CASSQGGGRDTEAFF.

This clonotype has a handful of counts. This chain links TRBV28 with TRBJ2-7, with 10 bases identical to TRBD1. Germline V CDR1 and CDR2: MDHEN, SYDVKM. This CDR3 is built from 13 residues. Unmatched junction bases numbered 7, after V lost 8 bases and J lost 6 bases. The CDR3 DNA is TGTGCCAGCTCGACAGGGGGCCAGAGCGAGCAGTACTTC. It translates to CASSTGGQSEQYF.

This clonotype was counted many times. The chain links TRBV4-3 to TRBJ2-7; D remains ambiguous. In germline, CDR1 is LGHNA, CDR2 YSLEER. The CDR3 has 17 amino acids. V lost 0 bases and J 5 bases, leaving 20 bases between the germline ends. The CDR3 sequence is CASSQDLPGQVRNEQYF. In DNA, the CDR3 is TGCGCCAGCAGCCAAGATCTCCCCGGGCAGGTTCGCAACGAGCAGTACTTC.

This clonotype was observed at least ten times. V usage is TRBV28 and J usage is TRBJ1-2; 7 positions agree with TRBD1. Germline lookup yields CDR1 MDHEN and CDR2 SYDVKM. V was pared by 5 bases and J by 7 bases, with 10 bases of the junction left unmatched. The CDR3 spans 14 residues. CDR3 sequence (DNA): TGTGCCAGCAGTCCCCCCGACAGGGATGGTGGCTACACCTTC. Encoded protein: CASSPPDRDGGYTF.

This clonotype was detected ten times or more. The chain recombines TRBV6-1 with TRBJ2-5; possible D gene TRBD1, 6 bases. CDR3 size: 16 residues. Between the trimmed V and J ends, which lost 7 bases and 2 bases, there was a span of 20 bases. Germline CDR1 and CDR2: MNHNS and SASEGT. The CDR3 DNA reads as TGTGCCAGCACCCGAAGGCTGACAGGCGCTCAAGAGACCCAGTACTTC. This encodes CASTRRLTGAQETQYF.

This clonotype was detected ten times or more. The CDR3 region has the DNA TGCAGTGCTAGGGCTCCCTACTGGGGCACCGAGCAGTACTTC. It is translated as CSARAPYWGTEQYF. The chain links TRBV20-1 to TRBJ2-7, with D maybe TRBD1 (5 bases). V dropped 3 bases and J dropped 6 bases, with 18 bases sitting between them. CDR1 and CDR2 from the germline V gene are DFQATT and SNEGSKA (reference sequence). The CDR3 covers 14 residues.

This clonotype was counted many times. This chain joins TRBV30 and TRBJ2-5; 7 bases fit TRBD2. V lost 6 bases to trimming and J lost 4 bases; unmatched junction nucleotides: 11. CDR3 length: 14 residues. The germline CDR1 and CDR2 sequences are GTSNPN and SVGIG (reference sequence). Here the CDR3 reads CACASKAGLETQYF. CDR3 bases: TGTGCCTGCGCCTCGAAAGCGGGACTAGAGACCCAGTACTTC.

The chain joins TRBV6-8 to TRBJ1-1; D may be TRBD1 (5 bases). CDR3 length: 15 residues. Germline lookup yields CDR1 MNHGY and CDR2 SAAAGT. V was pared by 6 bases and J by 0 bases, with 14 bases between. The CDR3 nucleotides are TGTGCCAGCAGCGTCGGGACGGGCATGAACACTGAAGCTTTCTTT. This encodes CASSVGTGMNTEAFF.

The chain links TRBV7-9 to TRBJ1-3; D remains ambiguous. Germline V gene data show CDR1 as SEHNR and CDR2 as FQNEAQ (reference sequence). CDR3 length: 15 amino acids. V was shortened by 5 bases and J by 3 bases, with 14 bases between the two germline ends. CDR3: CASSVTWPGGNTIYF. The CDR3 DNA follows: TGTGCCAGCAGCGTCACGTGGCCCGGTGGAAACACCATATATTTT.

V and J are TRBV5-4 and TRBJ2-5; D is undetermined. CDR3 length: 13 amino acids. Trimming removed 3 bases from V and 4 bases from J, with 10 bases in between. Germline V lookup: CDR1 SGHNT, CDR2 YYREEE (reference sequence). This CDR3 is CASSSGRGETQYF. CDR3 sequence (DNA): TGTGCCAGCAGCTCCGGACGCGGAGAGACCCAGTACTTC.

This clonotype was observed a few times. The rearrangement uses TRBV2 and TRBJ1-1; D is ambiguous. Germline CDR1 reads SNHLY; CDR2 reads FYNNEI. V gave up 7 bases and J gave up 7 bases, with 19 bases separating them. CDR3 length equals 14 residues. The CDR3 loop reads CASIGRRLTSEAFF. CDR3 bases: TGTGCCAGCATCGGGAGACGCCTAACTAGTGAAGCTTTCTTT. Full variable domain (missing parts from reference TRBV2 and TRBJ1-1): EPEVTQTPSHQVTQMGQEVILRCVPISNHLYFYWYRQILGQKVEFLVSFYNNEISEKSEIFDDQFSVERPDGSNFTLKIRSTKLEDSAMYFCASIGRRLTSEAFFGQGTRLTVV.

The sample holds many counts of this clonotype. The rearrangement uses TRBV7-8 and TRBJ1-6, with 8 bases matching TRBD1. Germline V gene lookup returns CDR1 SGHVS and CDR2 FQNEAQ. V dropped 5 bases and J dropped 2; count of bases not matched to a gene: 8. This CDR3 has 17 amino acids. The CDR3 loop reads CASSHDRGGPYNSPLHF. CDR3 DNA: TGTGCCAGCAGCCATGACAGGGGCGGCCCCTATAATTCACCCCTCCACTTT.

The chain couples TRBV6-1 to TRBJ1-2; D unresolved. The germline V and J ends were trimmed by 2 bases and 4 bases, with 8 bases remaining between them. Germline V gives CDR1 MNHNS, CDR2 SASEGT. The CDR3 runs 13 residues. Here the CDR3 reads CASSEFEAYGYTF. The DNA for the CDR3 is TGTGCCAGCAGTGAATTTGAGGCCTATGGCTACACCTTC.

The table lists this clonotype with many counts. V is TRBV19 and J is TRBJ1-1; 7 nucleotides agree with TRBD1. The CDR3 totals 14 residues. Germline CDR1 reads LNHDA; CDR2 reads SQIVND (reference sequence). V was clipped by 3 bases and J by 3 bases; unmatched bases: 4. The CDR3 loop is CASSIGTEDTEAFF. The CDR3 coding sequence is TGTGCCAGTAGTATCGGGACAGAAGACACTGAAGCTTTCTTT.

The sample holds many counts of this clonotype. V usage is TRBV5-4 and J usage is TRBJ2-2; weak D call: TRBD1 (5 bases). This CDR3 has 15 residues. The V gene's germline CDR1 is SGHNT and CDR2 YYREEE (reference sequence). The ends were cut back, 1 base at V and 4 bases at J, with 11 bases in the middle. For the CDR3, the DNA is TGTGCCAGCAGCTTGAGGGGATTGGGCACCGGGGAGCTGTTTTTT. Its translation: CASSLRGLGTGELFF.

CDR3 region: CASSLGSGSLSEQYF. CDR3 nucleotides: TGCGCCAGCAGCTTGGGGAGCGGGAGTTTGAGCGAGCAGTACTTC. V is TRBV5-1 and J is TRBJ2-7; 8 bases match TRBD2. The CDR3 contains 15 residues. J lost 6 bases, V lost 0 bases, and 8 bases had no gene match. Germline V gene lookup returns CDR1 SGHRS and CDR2 YFSETQ.

This clonotype has a count of ten or more. A read error is possible here, since a much larger clone lies one base away. The rearrangement joins TRBV20-1 to TRBJ2-7; no clear D gene. This CDR3 region has 13 residues. Germline assignment: CDR1 DFQATT and CDR2 SNEGSKA (reference sequence). CDR3 DNA sequence: TGCAGTGCTCCCCGGCCCAGCTCCCACGAGCAGTACTTC. Translation gives CSAPRPSSHEQYF.

The V call is TRBV28, the J call TRBJ2-6; TRBD1 matches at 9 bases. Germline CDR1 and CDR2: MDHEN and SYDVKM. The length of the CDR3 is 16 residues. After removal of 5 bases from V and 6 bases from J, the junction contained 8 bases not matched to a gene. CDR3 DNA: TGTGCCAGCAGTACCGACAGGGGGAGAGTGGCCAACGTCCTGACTTTC. Protein: CASSTDRGRVANVLTF.

The chain uses TRBV5-5 and TRBJ1-1; unclear D gene. The ends were cut back, 0 bases at V and 7 bases at J, with 7 bases in the middle. The germline gives CDR1 SGHKS, CDR2 YYEKEE (reference sequence). This CDR3 region has 12 residues. As DNA, the CDR3 is TGTGCCAGCAGCTTGGTCAAGATTGAAGCTTTCTTT. This codes for CASSLVKIEAFF.

This clonotype was seen many times. Mismatch with germline at one junction end may stem from a read error. The chain employs TRBV7-2 and TRBJ2-4; D ambiguous. There are 13 residues in the CDR3. Germline-derived CDR1 and CDR2 are SGHTA and FQGNSA. The DNA of the CDR3 is TGTGCCAGCAGCTTAGATTTCAAAAACATTAAGTACTTC. Protein: CASSLDFKNIKYF.

This clonotype was seen at least ten times. The rearrangement links TRBV4-3 to TRBJ1-6; D is uncertain. Germline assignment: CDR1 LGHNA and CDR2 YSLEER. Between the trimmed V and J ends, which lost 0 bases and 7 bases, there was a span of 10 bases. The CDR3 runs to 15 residues. CDR3 sequence: CASSQESRPNSPLHF. The CDR3 DNA is TGCGCCAGCAGCCAAGAGTCCAGGCCAAATTCACCCCTCCACTTT.

This clonotype occurred many times. The chain uses TRBV28 and TRBJ2-5; TRBD1 agrees at 9 bases. There are 15 residues in the CDR3. Trimming at V came to 4 bases and at J to 5 bases, leaving 8 bases not matched to a gene. Germline-derived CDR1 and CDR2 are MDHEN and SYDVKM. The CDR3 region is CASSSHTGTGETQYF. CDR3 nucleotides: TGTGCCAGCAGTTCCCACACCGGGACAGGGGAGACCCAGTACTTC.

The count of this clonotype is one. The rearrangement joins TRBV15 to TRBJ1-2, with TRBD1 matching over 10 bases. There are 15 residues in the CDR3. The V gene end was trimmed by 1 base and the J gene end by 4 bases; junction bases not matched to a gene: 3. Germline loops: CDR1 LNHNV, CDR2 YYDKDF (reference sequence). The CDR3: CATSRGGQGVYGYTF. CDR3 sequence (DNA): TGTGCCACCAGCAGAGGAGGACAGGGGGTCTATGGCTACACCTTC. Looking up the rest from reference TRBV15 and TRBJ1-2 gives the full variable domain: DAMVIQNPRYQVTQFGKPVTLSCSQTLNHNVMYWYQQKSSQAPKLLFHYYDKDFNNEADTPDNFQSRRPNTSFCFLDIRSPGLGDTAMYLCATSRGGQGVYGYTFGSGTRLTVV.

Many counts were recorded for this clonotype. The chain has TRBV5-5 and TRBJ2-7; D is perhaps TRBD2 (5 bases). CDR1 SGHKS and CDR2 YYEKEE come from the germline V gene (reference sequence). This CDR3 is built from 15 residues. Trimming left V 0 bases short and J 5 bases short, with 15 bases between. The CDR3 region is CASSLELVGTDEQYF. DNA for the CDR3: TGTGCCAGCAGCTTGGAACTAGTAGGTACCGACGAGCAGTACTTC.

About this clonotype: Being one base from a much bigger clone, this may be a read error. This chain connects TRBV20-1 to TRBJ1-5, with TRBD1 matching over 10 bases. Germline V gene lookup returns CDR1 DFQATT and CDR2 SNEGSKA (reference sequence). This CDR3 is 14 amino acids long. DNA for the CDR3: TGCAGTGCCAAGGGACAGGGGCTGGTTCAGTCCCAGCATTTT. Translating it yields CSAKGQGLVQSQHF.

At least ten counts were recorded for this clonotype. The gene calls are TRBV29-1 and TRBJ1-2; the match to TRBD1 covers 7 bases. Germline values: CDR1 SQVTM, CDR2 ANQGSEA. The J segment lost 13 bases and the V segment lost 0 bases, leaving 11 bases of the junction unmatched. The CDR3 sequence is 13 residues long. The CDR3 loop is CSVEDGTASLGTF. The DNA for the CDR3 is TGCAGCGTTGAAGATGGGACAGCCTCCCTAGGCACCTTC.